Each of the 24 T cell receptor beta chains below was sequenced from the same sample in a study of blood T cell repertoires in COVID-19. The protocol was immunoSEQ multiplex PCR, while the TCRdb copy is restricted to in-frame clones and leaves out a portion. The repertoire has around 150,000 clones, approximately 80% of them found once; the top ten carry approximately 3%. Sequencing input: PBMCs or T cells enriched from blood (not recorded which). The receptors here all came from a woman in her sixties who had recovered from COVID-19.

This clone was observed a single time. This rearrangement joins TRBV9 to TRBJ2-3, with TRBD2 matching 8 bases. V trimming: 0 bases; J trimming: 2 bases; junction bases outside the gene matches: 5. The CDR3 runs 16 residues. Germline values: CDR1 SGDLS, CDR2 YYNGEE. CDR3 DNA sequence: TGTGCCAGCAGCGTAGGGGCTAGCGGGTACACAGATACGCAGTATTTT. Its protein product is CASSVGASGYTDTQYF.

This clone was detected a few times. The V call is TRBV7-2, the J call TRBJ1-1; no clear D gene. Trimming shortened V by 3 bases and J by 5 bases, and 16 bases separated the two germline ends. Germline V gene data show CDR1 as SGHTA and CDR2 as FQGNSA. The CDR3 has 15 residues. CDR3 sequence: CASSLLTTTGTEAFF. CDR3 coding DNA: TGTGCCAGCAGCTTGCTTACGACGACTGGGACTGAAGCTTTCTTT.

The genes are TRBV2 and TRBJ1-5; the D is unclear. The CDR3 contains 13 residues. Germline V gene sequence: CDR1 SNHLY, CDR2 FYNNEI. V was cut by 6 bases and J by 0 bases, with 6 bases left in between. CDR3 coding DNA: TGTGCCAGCAGGGTCTATAGCAATCAGCCCCAGCATTTT. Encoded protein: CASRVYSNQPQHF.

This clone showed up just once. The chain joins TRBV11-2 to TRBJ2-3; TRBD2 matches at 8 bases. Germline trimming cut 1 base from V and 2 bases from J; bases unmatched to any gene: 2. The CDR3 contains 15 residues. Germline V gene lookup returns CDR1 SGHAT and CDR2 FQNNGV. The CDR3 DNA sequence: TGTGCCAGCAGCTTAGCGGGGGGGAACACAGATACGCAGTATTTT. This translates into CASSLAGGNTDTQYF.

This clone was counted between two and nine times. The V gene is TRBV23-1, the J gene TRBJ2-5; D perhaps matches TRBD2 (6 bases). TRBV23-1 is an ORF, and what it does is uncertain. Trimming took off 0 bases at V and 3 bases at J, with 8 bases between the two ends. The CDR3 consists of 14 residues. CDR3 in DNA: TGCGCCAGCAGTCAATCGCGGAGGGAAGAGACCCAGTACTTC. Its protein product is CASSQSRREETQYF.

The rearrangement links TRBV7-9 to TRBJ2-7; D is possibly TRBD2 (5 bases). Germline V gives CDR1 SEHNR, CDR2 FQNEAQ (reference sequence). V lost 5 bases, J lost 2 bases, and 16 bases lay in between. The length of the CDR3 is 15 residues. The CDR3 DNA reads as TGTGCCAGCAGCCCGAACCTCGGGGTCACCTACGAGCAGTACTTC. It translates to CASSPNLGVTYEQYF.

DNA of the CDR3: TGTGCCAGCAGCCGGTTGGGAGACCAAGAGACCCAGTACTTC. Translated, it gives CASSRLGDQETQYF. The chain carries TRBV3-1 (or the pseudogene TRBV3-2) and TRBJ2-5, with a weak D call TRBD2 (5 bases). This CDR3 spans 14 amino acids. V was cut by 4 bases and J by 0 bases, with 9 bases left in between. Germline-derived CDR1 and CDR2 are LGHDT and YNNKEL (reference sequence).

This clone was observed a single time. The CDR3 sequence is CASSVAGTGVTEAFF. In DNA form, the CDR3 reads TGTGCCAGCAGCGTAGCTGGGACAGGGGTCACTGAAGCTTTCTTT. The chain uses TRBV9 and TRBJ1-1; 10 positions match TRBD1. Losses at the gene ends were 0 bases for V and 4 bases for J; bases not matched to a gene: 3. Per germline, CDR1 SGDLS and CDR2 YYNGEE. The CDR3 length is 15 residues.

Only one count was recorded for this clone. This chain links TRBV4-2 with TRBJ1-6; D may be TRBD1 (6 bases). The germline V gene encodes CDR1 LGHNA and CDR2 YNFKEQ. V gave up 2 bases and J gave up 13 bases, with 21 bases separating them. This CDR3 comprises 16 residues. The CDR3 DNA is TGTGCCAGCAGCCAAACTGGGGGCGAAGGGGGGGTCCCCCTCCACTTT. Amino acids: CASSQTGGEGGVPLHF.

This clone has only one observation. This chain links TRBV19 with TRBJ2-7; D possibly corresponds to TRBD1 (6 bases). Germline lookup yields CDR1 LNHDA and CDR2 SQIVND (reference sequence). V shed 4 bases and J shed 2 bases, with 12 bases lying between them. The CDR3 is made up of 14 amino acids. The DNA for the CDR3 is TGTGCCAGTAGTACGAAGACAGGAACCTACGAGCAGTACTTC. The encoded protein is CASSTKTGTYEQYF.

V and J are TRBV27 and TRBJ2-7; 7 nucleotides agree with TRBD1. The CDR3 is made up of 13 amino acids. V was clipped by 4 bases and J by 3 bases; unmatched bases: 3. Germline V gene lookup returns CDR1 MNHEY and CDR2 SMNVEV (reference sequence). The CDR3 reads CASSSRTGYEQYF. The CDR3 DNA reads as TGTGCCAGCAGTTCAAGGACAGGCTACGAGCAGTACTTC.

The CDR3 DNA follows: TGCGCCAGCAGCTGGGACAGGGGTAGGGCTAATGAAAAACTGTTTTTT. Translating gives CASSWDRGRANEKLFF. The chain uses TRBV5-1 and TRBJ1-4, with TRBD1 matching 10 bases. V dropped 3 bases and J dropped 3; count of bases not matched to a gene: 5. The CDR3 extends over 16 amino acids. Germline V lookup: CDR1 SGHRS, CDR2 YFSETQ.

In nucleotides, the CDR3 is TGTGCCAGCAGCTCGTTATCTAACGGCCGGGACAGGGGTGGTGGCTACACCTTC. It encodes CASSSLSNGRDRGGGYTF. The chain has TRBV7-8 and TRBJ1-2, with 10 bases identical to TRBD1. Germline V gene data show CDR1 as SGHVS and CDR2 as FQNEAQ. V gave up 4 bases and J gave up 7 bases; unmatched junction bases: 18. This CDR3 is built from 18 residues.

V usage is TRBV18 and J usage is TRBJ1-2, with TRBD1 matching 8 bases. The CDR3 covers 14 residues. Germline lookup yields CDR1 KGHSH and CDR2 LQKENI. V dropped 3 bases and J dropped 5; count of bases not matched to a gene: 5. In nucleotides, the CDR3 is TGTGCCAGCTCACCCGGACAGGGAACTTATGGCTACACCTTC. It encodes CASSPGQGTYGYTF.

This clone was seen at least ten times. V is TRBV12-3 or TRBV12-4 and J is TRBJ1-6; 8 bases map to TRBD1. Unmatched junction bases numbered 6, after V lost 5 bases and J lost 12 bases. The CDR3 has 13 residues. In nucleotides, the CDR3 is TGTGCCAGCAGTACAATTACAGGGGGACCCCTCCACTTT. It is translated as CASSTITGGPLHF.

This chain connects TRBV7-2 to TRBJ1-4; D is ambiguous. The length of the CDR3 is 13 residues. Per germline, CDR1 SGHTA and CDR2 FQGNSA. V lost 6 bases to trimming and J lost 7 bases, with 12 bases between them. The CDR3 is CASRLAGGEKLFF. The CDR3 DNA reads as TGTGCCAGCAGACTGGCAGGTGGTGAAAAACTGTTTTTT.

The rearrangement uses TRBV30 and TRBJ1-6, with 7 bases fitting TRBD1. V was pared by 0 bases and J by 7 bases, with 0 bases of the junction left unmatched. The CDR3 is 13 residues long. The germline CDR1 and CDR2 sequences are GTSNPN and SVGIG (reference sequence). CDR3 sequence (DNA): TGTGCCTGGAGTGTACAGGGGAATTCACCCCTCCACTTT. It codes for CAWSVQGNSPLHF.

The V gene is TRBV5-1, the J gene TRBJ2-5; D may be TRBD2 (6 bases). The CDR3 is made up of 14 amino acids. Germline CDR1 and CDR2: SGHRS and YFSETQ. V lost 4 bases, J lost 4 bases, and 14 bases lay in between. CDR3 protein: CASSPGLGTETQYF. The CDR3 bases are TGCGCCAGCAGCCCGGGACTGGGGACAGAGACCCAGTACTTC.

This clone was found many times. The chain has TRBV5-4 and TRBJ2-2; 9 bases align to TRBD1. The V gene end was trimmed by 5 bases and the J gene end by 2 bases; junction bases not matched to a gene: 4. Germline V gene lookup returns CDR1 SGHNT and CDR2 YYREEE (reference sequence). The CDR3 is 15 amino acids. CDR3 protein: CASRAGQGNTGELFF. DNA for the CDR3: TGTGCCAGCAGGGCGGGACAGGGAAACACCGGGGAGCTGTTTTTT.

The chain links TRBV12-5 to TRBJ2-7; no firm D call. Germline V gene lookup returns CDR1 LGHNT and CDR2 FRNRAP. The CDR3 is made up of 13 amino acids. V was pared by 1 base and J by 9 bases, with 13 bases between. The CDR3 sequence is CASGLESRVGQYF. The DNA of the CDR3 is TGTGCTAGTGGTTTGGAATCCCGGGTCGGGCAGTACTTC.

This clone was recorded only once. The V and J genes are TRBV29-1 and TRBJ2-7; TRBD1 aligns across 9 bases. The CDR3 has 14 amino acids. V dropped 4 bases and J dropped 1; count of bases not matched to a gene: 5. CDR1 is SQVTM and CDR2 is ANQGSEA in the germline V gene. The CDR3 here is CSVGDRVPSYEQYF. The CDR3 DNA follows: TGCAGCGTTGGGGACAGGGTTCCATCCTACGAGCAGTACTTC.

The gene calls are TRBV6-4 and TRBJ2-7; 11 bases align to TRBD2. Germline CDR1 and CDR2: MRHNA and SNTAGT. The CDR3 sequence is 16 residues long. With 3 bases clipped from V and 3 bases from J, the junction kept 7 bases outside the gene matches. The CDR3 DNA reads TGTGCCAGCAGTGAACCACTAGCGGGGGACTACTACGAGCAGTACTTC. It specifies CASSEPLAGDYYEQYF.

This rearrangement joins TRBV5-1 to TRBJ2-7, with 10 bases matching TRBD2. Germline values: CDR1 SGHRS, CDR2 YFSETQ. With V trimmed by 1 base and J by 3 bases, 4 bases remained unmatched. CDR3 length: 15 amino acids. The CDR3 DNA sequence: TGCGCCAGCAGCTTGTTTCTAGCGGGAGACTACGAGCAGTACTTC. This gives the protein CASSLFLAGDYEQYF.

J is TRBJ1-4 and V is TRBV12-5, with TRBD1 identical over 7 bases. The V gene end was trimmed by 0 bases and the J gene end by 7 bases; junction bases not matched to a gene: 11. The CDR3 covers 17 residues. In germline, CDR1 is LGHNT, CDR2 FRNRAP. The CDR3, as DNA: TGTGCTAGTGGTTTGGTACGAGTACAGGGGACTGGTGAAAAACTGTTTTTT. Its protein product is CASGLVRVQGTGEKLFF.